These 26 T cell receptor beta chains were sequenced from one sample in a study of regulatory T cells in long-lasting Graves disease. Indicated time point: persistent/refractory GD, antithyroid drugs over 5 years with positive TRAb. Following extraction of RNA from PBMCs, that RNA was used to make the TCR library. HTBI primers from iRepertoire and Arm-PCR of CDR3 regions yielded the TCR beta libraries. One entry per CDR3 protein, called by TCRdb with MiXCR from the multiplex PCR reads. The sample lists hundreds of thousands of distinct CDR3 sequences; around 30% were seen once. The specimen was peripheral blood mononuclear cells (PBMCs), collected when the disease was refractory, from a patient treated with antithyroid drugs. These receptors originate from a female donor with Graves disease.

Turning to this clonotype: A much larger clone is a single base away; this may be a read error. The CDR3 sequence: CASTGQASNQPQHF. The CDR3 nucleotides read TGTGCCAGCACTGGACAGGCCAGCAATCAGCCCCAGCATTTT. The chain has TRBV2 and TRBJ1-5; TRBD1 matches at 7 bases. CDR3 length: 14 amino acids. With V trimmed by 7 bases and J by 1 base, 4 bases remained unmatched. Per germline, CDR1 SNHLY and CDR2 FYNNEI. Full variable domain (missing parts from reference TRBV2 and TRBJ1-5): EPEVTQTPSHQVTQMGQEVILRCVPISNHLYFYWYRQILGQKVEFLVSFYNNEISEKSEIFDDQFSVERPDGSNFTLKIRSTKLEDSAMYFCASTGQASNQPQHFGDGTRLSIL.

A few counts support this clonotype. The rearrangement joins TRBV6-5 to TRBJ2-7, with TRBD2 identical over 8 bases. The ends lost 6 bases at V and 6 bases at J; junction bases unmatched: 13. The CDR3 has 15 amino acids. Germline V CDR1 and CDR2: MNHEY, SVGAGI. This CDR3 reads CASRYSFREGGEQYF. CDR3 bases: TGTGCCAGCAGATATTCGTTCCGGGAGGGGGGCGAGCAGTACTTC.

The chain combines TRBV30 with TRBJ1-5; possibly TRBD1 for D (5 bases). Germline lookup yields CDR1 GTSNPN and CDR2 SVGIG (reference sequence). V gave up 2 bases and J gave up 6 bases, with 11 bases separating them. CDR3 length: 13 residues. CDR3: CAWSPRRVQPQHF. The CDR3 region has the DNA TGTGCCTGGAGTCCACGCAGGGTTCAGCCCCAGCATTTT.

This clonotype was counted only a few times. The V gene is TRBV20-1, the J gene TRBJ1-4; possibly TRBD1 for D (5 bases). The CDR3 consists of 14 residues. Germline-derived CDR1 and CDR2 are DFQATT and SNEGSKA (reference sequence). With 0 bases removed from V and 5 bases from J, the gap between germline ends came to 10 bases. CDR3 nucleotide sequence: TGCAGTGCTAGAGATTGGGGGAGGAATGAAAAACTGTTTTTT. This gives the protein CSARDWGRNEKLFF.

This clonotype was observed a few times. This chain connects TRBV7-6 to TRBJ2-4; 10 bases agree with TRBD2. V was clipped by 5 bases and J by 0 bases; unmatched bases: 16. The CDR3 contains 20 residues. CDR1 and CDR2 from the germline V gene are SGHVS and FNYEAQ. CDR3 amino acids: CASSLTAPTSGLVAKNIQYF. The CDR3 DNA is TGTGCCAGCAGCCTTACTGCGCCGACTAGCGGGCTAGTAGCCAAAAACATTCAGTACTTC.

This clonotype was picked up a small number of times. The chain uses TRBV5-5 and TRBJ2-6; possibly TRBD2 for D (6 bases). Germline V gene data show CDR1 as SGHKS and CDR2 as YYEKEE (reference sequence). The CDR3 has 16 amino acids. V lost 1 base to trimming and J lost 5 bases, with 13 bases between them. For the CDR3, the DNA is TGTGCCAGCAGCTTGTTAGACAGCGGGCGGGCCAACGTCCTGACTTTC. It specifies CASSLLDSGRANVLTF.

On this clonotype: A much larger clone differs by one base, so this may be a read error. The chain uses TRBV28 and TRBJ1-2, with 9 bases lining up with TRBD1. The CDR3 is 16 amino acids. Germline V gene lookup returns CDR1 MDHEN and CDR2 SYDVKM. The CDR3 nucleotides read TGTGCCAACAGTGATACAGGGGGCCTCCCCCTCTATGGCTACACCTTC. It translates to CANSDTGGLPLYGYTF.

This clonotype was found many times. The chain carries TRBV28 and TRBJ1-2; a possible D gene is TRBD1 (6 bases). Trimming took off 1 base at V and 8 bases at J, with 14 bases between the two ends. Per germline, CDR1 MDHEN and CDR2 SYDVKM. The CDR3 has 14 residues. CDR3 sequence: CASSLSPGRGGYTF. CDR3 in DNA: TGTGCCAGCAGTTTATCCCCCGGTAGGGGGGGCTACACCTTC.

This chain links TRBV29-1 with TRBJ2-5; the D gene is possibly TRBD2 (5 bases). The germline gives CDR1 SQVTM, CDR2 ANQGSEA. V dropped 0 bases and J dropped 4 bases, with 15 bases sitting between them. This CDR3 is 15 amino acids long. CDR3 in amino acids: CSVEDPQLGPETQYF. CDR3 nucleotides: TGCAGCGTTGAAGATCCCCAACTAGGCCCAGAGACCCAGTACTTC.

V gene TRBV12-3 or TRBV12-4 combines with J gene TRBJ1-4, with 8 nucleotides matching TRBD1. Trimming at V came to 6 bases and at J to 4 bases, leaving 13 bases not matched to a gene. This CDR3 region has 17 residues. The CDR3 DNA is TGTGCCAGCAGGAAGACAGGGGCCGGGGCGCTTAATGAAAAACTGTTTTTT. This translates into CASRKTGAGALNEKLFF.

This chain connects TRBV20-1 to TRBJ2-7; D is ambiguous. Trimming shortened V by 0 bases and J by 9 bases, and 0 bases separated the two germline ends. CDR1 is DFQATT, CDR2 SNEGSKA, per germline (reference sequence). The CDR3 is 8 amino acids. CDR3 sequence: CSAREQYF. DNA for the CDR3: TGCAGTGCTAGAGAGCAGTACTTC.

The chain's CDR3 is CSANGGSYEQYF. CDR3 nucleotide sequence: TGCAGTGCTAACGGGGGCTCCTACGAGCAGTACTTC. The V and J genes are TRBV20-1 and TRBJ2-7, with D possibly TRBD2 on 6 matching bases. In germline, CDR1 is DFQATT, CDR2 SNEGSKA (reference sequence). The CDR3 is 12 amino acids. The V end lost 4 bases, the J end lost 0 bases, and 7 bases lay between the germline ends.

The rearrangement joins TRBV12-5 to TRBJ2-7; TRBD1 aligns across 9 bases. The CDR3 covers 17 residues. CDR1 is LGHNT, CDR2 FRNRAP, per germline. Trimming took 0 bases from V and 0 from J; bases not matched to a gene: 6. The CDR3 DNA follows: TGTGCTAGTGGTTTGGTATTGGGACAGGGTGCCTCCTACGAGCAGTACTTC. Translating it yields CASGLVLGQGASYEQYF.

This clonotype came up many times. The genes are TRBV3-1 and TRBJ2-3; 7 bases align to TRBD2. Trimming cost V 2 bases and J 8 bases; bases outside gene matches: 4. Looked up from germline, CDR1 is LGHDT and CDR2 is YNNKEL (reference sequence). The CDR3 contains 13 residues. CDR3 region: CASSQRGGGTQYF. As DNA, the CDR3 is TGTGCCAGCAGCCAAAGGGGCGGGGGTACGCAGTATTTT.

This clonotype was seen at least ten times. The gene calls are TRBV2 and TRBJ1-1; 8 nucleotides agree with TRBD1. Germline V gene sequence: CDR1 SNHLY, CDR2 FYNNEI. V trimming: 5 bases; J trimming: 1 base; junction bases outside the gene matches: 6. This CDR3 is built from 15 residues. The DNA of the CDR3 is TGTGCCAGCAGTTTCACAGGGGGAGGGAACACTGAAGCTTTCTTT. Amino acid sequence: CASSFTGGGNTEAFF.

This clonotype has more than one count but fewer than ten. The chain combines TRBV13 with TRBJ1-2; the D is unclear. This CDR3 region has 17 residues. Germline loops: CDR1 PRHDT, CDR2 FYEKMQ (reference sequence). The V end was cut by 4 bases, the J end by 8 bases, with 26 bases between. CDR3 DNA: TGTGCCAGCAGCTCGGGCGCAGGTTTGGGATACCGAGAGGGCTACACCTTC. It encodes CASSSGAGLGYREGYTF.

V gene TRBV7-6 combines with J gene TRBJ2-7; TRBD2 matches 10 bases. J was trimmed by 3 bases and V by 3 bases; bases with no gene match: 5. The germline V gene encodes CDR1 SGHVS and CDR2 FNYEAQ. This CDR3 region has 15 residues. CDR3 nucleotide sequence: TGTGCCAGCAGCTTGGTAGGGACTAGCGACTACGAGCAGTACTTC. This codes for CASSLVGTSDYEQYF.

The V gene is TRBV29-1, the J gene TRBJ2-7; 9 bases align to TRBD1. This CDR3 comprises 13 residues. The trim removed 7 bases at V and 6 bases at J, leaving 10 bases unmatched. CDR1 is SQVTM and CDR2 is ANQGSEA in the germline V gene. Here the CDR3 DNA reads TGCAGCGGGCAACAGGGGGCGCTTTCCGAGCAGTACTTC. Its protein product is CSGQQGALSEQYF.

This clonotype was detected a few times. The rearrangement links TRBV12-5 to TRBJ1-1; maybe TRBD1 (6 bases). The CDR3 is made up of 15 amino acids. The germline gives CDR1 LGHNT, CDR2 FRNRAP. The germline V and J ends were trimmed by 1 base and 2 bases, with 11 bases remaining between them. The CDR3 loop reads CASGLGDRTNTEAFF. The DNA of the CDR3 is TGTGCTAGTGGTTTGGGTGACAGGACTAACACTGAAGCTTTCTTT.

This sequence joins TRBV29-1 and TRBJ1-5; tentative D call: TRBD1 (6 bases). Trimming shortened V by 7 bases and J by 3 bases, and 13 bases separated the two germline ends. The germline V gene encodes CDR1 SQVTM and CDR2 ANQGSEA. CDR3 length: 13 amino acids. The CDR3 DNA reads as TGCAGCGCCGTCGGACAGCCCAATCAGCCCCAGCATTTT. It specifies CSAVGQPNQPQHF.

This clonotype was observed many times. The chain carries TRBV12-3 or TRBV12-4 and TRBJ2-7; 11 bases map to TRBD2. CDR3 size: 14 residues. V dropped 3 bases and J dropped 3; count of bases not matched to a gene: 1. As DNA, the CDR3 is TGTGCCAGCAGTTTCCTAGCGGGAGGCTACGAGCAGTACTTC. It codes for CASSFLAGGYEQYF.

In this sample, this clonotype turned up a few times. In nucleotides, the CDR3 is TGCAGTGCGTCCGGGTCGTTGGGGAATCAGCCCCAGCATTTT. This translates into CSASGSLGNQPQHF. The V gene is TRBV20-1, the J gene TRBJ1-5, with unresolved D. With 6 bases removed from V and 4 bases from J, the gap between germline ends came to 16 bases. This CDR3 has 14 residues. Germline CDR1 reads DFQATT; CDR2 reads SNEGSKA (reference sequence).

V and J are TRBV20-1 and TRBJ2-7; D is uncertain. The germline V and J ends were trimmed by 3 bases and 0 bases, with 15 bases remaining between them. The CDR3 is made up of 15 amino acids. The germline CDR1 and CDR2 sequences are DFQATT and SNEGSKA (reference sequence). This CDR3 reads CSARSDFDSSYEQYF. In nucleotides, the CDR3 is TGCAGTGCTAGGAGCGACTTCGATAGCTCCTACGAGCAGTACTTC.

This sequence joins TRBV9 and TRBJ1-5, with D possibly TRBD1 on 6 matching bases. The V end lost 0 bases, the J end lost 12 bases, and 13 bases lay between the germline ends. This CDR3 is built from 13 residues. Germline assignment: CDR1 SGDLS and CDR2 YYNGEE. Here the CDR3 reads CASSVDLDSVQHF. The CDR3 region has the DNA TGTGCCAGCAGCGTAGATTTGGACAGCGTCCAGCATTTT.

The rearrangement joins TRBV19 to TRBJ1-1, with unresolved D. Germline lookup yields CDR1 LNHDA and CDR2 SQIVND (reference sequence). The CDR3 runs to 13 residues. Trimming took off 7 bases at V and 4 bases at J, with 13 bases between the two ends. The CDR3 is CASMAGIATEAFF. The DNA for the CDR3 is TGTGCCAGTATGGCGGGCATCGCCACTGAAGCTTTCTTT.

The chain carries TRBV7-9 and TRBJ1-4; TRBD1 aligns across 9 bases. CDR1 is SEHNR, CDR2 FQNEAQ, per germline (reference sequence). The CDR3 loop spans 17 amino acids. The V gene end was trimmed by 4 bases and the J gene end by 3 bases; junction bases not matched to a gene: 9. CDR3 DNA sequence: TGTGCCAGCAGCTACCGGACAGGGGCTATGCCTAATGAAAAACTGTTTTTT. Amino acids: CASSYRTGAMPNEKLFF.